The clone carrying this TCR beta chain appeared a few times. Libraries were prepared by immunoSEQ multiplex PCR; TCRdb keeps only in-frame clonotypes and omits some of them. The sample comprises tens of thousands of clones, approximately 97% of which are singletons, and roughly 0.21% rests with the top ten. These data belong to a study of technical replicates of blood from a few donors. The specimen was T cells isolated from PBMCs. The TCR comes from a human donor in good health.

The CDR3 region is CASRAMNTEAFF. In DNA form, the CDR3 reads TGTGCCAGCAGGGCCATGAACACTGAAGCTTTCTTT. This chain links TRBV11-3 with TRBJ1-1; no reliable D call. Germline V gene sequence: CDR1 SGHNT, CDR2 YENEEA. Trimming removed 6 bases from V and 0 bases from J, with 5 bases in between. This CDR3 is 12 amino acids long.